This T cell receptor beta chain was captured in a study of cytomegalovirus exposure and HLA in healthy donors (dated by TCRdb to the late 2010s). Regarding the study in general: In an earlier analysis of about 560 of the donors, 276 Gb of sequence data and roughly 100 million unique TCR beta sequences from 150 million to 200 million T cells were reported. An early release that covered 640 HLA-typed donors contained around 330 gigabases of sequencing data and tens of millions of unique TCR sequences. The genetic ancestry cluster associated with self-reported Caucasian donors included over 65% of the 398 genotyped donors. The aim of the study was to test whether cataloging public T cell receptors could identify signatures of past pathogen exposure. Using immunosequencing, the study profiled T cell repertoires from around 680 subjects and related those repertoires to cytomegalovirus serostatus. In addition to the first cohort of 666 subjects, a separate validation cohort of some 120 different subjects was used. To predict cytomegalovirus infection status, the study brought together high-throughput TCR immunosequencing, statistical association of individual TCRs with disease status, and machine learning. A later analysis re-examined previously published TCR beta repertoires from around 670 donors and added high-resolution HLA genotyping to investigate patterns of TCR occurrence. In the later analysis, no new phenotypic data were used to find candidate immune exposures; instead, reliance was placed on TCR beta sequences and their occurrence across donors. An earlier analysis of more than 450 of the donors used high-throughput TCR beta sequencing to judge whether each TCR beta V gene segment behaved as functional or pseudogenic. Donor age, sex, ethnicity and CMV serostatus were compiled together with the repertoire data. A later genetic analysis used genome-wide SNP genotypes for about 65% of the 666 donors, treating that subset as a discovery cohort. Every discovery cohort repertoire had been produced on one sequencing platform. HLA typing included class I and class II loci at four-digit resolution. The number of donors typed differed by locus, with about 629-640 for A, B, C, DRB1 and DQB1, around 500 for DQA1, approximately 570 for DPA1, and 400 to 490 for DPB1. Several DR-DQ haplotypes were treated as single units for association and clustering because of strong linkage in the cohort. Across some 400 genotyped donors of the cohort, an average of about 240,000 unique TCR beta nucleotide sequences per donor were sequenced, and 15% to 20% of those sequences were non-productive. Study-level results and caveats: A few of the identified cytomegalovirus-associated TCR beta chains were confirmed in vitro to be specific for cytomegalovirus antigens. Specific HLA alleles were associated with over 15,000 TCR beta sequences at a false discovery rate of 0.05 in a later analysis. In both the original and validation cohorts, the classifier was reported to diagnose cytomegalovirus status with high specificity and sensitivity. HLA typing was unavailable for some donors at each locus, so association tests used only the typed subset. In a later analysis, several top co-occurrence clusters were reported to appear linked to parvovirus B19, influenza, CMV and Epstein-Barr virus. Presence/absence analyses assumed roughly uniform sequencing depth across donors, an assumption that may not hold. Because counts were too low, about 17 rarely observed V segments, including chromosome 9 orphons, were excluded from the earlier analysis of 587 of the donors. The cohort was sequenced for TCR beta chains only, and without alpha or paired-chain data the features that could be detected were limited. The authors suggested that the approach could potentially be extended to other disease states and immunological phenotypes. Most CMV-associated TCR beta chains appeared to be HLA-restricted in a later analysis, and the HLA associations seemed to be driven largely by CMV exposure. Compared with the roughly 670-donor mean, donors in an Asian-associated ancestry cluster had fewer N-insertions in productive TCRs, according to a later genetic analysis. The study gave a list of about 170 TCR beta chains associated with cytomegalovirus. An association between a missense DCLRE1C variant and V-gene and J-gene trimming of TCR beta chains was found in a later genetic analysis and replicated in an independent cohort. A further reported finding was that TCR beta sequences accurately predicted the HLA-A and HLA-B alleles for most subjects in the first cohort. Because the 87-base-pair reads could not distinguish some IMGT-functional V segments, including TRBV6-2 and TRBV6-3, those segments were excluded. A cluster of highly shared sequence variants was judged likely to represent a technical artifact of the sequencing pipeline. Across donors, most TCR sequences were observed very rarely, whereas some public TCRs were present in many individuals. Linkage disequilibrium might explain the correlated functional status among segregating V segments, but an unknown experimental factor could not be ruled out. An earlier analysis of around 540 of the donors showed that most TCR beta V segments appeared in productive rearrangements either about 90% or about 30% of the time, which broadly matched IMGT annotations. In a later analysis, HLA-associated TCR beta chains showed more clonal expansion and lower generation probabilities than non-associated chains that were equally common. Strong co-occurrence of HLA alleles, especially DR and DQ, made assigning TCR associations to individual alleles difficult. CMV serostatus was the only immune exposure information available for the cohort. In a later analysis, the rate of TCR association differed among HLA loci, with DRB1 alleles having the most associated TCRs and HLA-C alleles having the fewest.

The cohort consisted of 650 to 850 healthy bone marrow donors. At the time of sampling, every cohort member was nominally healthy, though immune exposures that went unrecorded were likely present. The donor was CMV seropositive and was included in the group of 250 to 300 seropositive cohort members. A peripheral blood sample was collected from each donor, and TCR beta sequencing was performed on peripheral blood mononuclear cells. The Qiagen DNeasy Blood Extraction Kit was used to extract genomic DNA from the blood cell samples. For this clone: Its specific antigen is unknown. It has no much larger one-base neighbor in the sample; base qualities were not kept.

The library was built by means of the immunoSEQ multiplex PCR assay. A mixture of 60 forward primers for TCR Vbeta segments and 13 reverse primers for TCR Jbeta segments was used in the multiplex PCR. A multiplex PCR assay on genomic DNA amplified the CDR3 region of rearranged TCR beta genes. Amplified TCR beta libraries were sequenced as 87-base-pair reads on the Illumina HiSeq System. From the authors' description of their analysis: A later analysis tallied tens of millions of unique TCR beta chains across the 650 to 750 repertoires, and about 12 million of those chains were shared by two or more donors. Raw reads were error-corrected and collapsed into unique sequences with a nearest-neighbor algorithm that merged closely related sequences to remove PCR and sequencing errors. V, D and J gene segments were assigned by aligning CDR3 sequences to IMGT reference sequences. Each retained sequence needed at least a six-nucleotide match to both a V gene segment and a J gene segment. Rearrangements were classified as productive when the CDR3 lacked stop codons and remained in frame with V and J, and all other rearrangements were classified as non-productive. CDR3 was defined by IMGT convention, running from the second conserved V-encoded cysteine to the conserved J-encoded phenylalanine. The earlier analysis of 587 of the donors excluded any sequence lacking an unambiguous match to a single V gene segment. In an earlier analysis of several hundred of the donors, a V segment was called functional when productive rearrangements were above 56.7%, and segregating when the standard deviation between donors exceeded 5%. A statistical classification framework was built to diagnose cytomegalovirus status from the catalog of TCR beta chain sequences. V and J gene assignment, in a later analysis, came from comparing TCR nucleotide sequences with IMGT/GENE-DB human TR gene sequences. Using the TCRdist pipeline, a later analysis assigned CDR3 sequences along with most-parsimonious VDJ recombination scenarios. A later analysis defined each TCR beta chain by its CDR3 amino acid sequence plus V-gene family, and excluded reads lacking a unique V-gene family. To address suspected cross-contamination and a sequencing artifact, a later analysis removed 550 to 750 highly shared, low-generation-probability nucleotide sequences. A later analysis calculated a clonal expansion index for each public chain from normalized within-repertoire ranks of inferred template counts. A later analysis computed generation probabilities with a VDJ recombination model fitted to out-of-frame rearrangements, and checked the results against IGoR. In a later analysis, hypergeometric tests were used to score TCR-TCR, TCR-HLA and TCR-CMV co-occurrence, with a repertoire-size bias correction applied to TCR pairs. To estimate false discovery rates, a later analysis permuted the HLA or CMV assignments 20 times. In a later analysis, co-occurring TCRs were grouped using DBSCAN, and TCRdist sequence similarity was added for clustering within HLA-allele-positive subsets. Repertoires with fewer than 30,000 or more than 120,000 public chains were left out of co-occurrence clustering, as were about five repertoires with anomalous nucleotide sharing. Here the immuneACCESS table is served through TCRdb, limited to in-frame sequences with V and J called. Missing clones are a known gap in these copies; in checked studies unresolved V genes cover under half, and the rest lacks a known reason. The D gene and trimming were derived from the DNA, and the V and J assignments and clone size from that table. The sample table lists some 150,000 clones, 70% to 80% of them with a count of one. The ten largest clones represent 9.5% to 10% of the sample.

There are 15 amino acids in the CDR3, from cysteine to phenylalanine inclusive. Only the CDR3 portion is preserved as DNA: 45 bases, with reading frame beginning at the first base. V and J are trimmed by 3 bases and 4 bases, and the gene matches miss 1 base of the junction. CDR1 MNHNS and CDR2 SASEGT are derived from the germline V gene. Source material: PBMCs. This TCR came from a man in his late teens or twenties in good health and CMV-seropositive. The V and J segments used are TRBV6-1 and TRBJ2-2; the central 11 bases match TRBD1. The DNA is as follows: TGTGCCAGCAGTGACGGGACAGGGGGCACCGGGGAGCTGTTTTTT. It is translated as CASSDGTGGTGELFF.